This T cell receptor beta chain stems from a study of blood T cell repertoires in COVID-19. The wider study: Donors in the United States, Italy and Spain gave samples during acute or convalescent COVID-19. T cells, B-cell-depleted T cells, or PBMCs supplied cDNA or gDNA.

Patients at the Seattle site were enrolled during active infection and followed longitudinally. This CDR3 spans 15 amino acids. V lost 1 base, J lost 10 bases, and 20 bases lay in between. CDR1 SGHNT and CDR2 YYREEE come from the germline V gene (reference sequence). This clone is a singleton in its sample. In the original workflow: Cell counts per sample came from amplifying reference gene primers. Method: immunoSEQ multiplex PCR; TCRdb's copy keeps in-frame clones and lacks some. V and J calls plus clone size are reproduced from that table; the DNA served to infer D and trimming. The table lists roughly 500,000 clones, 75% to 90% of them singletons, with approximately 0.9% in the top ten.

The source of this sequence is a young man with COVID-19, enrolled during active disease. Sequencing used peripheral blood. The chain carries TRBV5-4 and TRBJ1-1, with no clear D. The DNA for the CDR3 is TGTGCCAGCAGCTTGAGGTCTGGGAGCAGTAAGGTAGCTTTCTTT. This encodes CASSLRSGSSKVAFF. Filled out from reference TRBV5-4 and TRBJ1-1, the complete variable domain reads ETGVTQSPTHLIKTRGQQVTLRCSSQSGHNTVSWYQQALGQGPQFIFQYYREEENGRGNFPPRFSGLQFPNYSSELNVNALELDDSALYLCASSLRSGSSKVAFFGQGTRLTVV.